This TCR beta chain was recorded in a study of cytomegalovirus exposure and HLA in healthy donors. The CDR3 runs 16 residues. Trimming at V came to 0 bases and at J to 4 bases, leaving 5 bases not matched to a gene. The V gene's germline CDR1 is LGHNA and CDR2 YSLEER. Produced via immunoSEQ multiplex PCR; TCRdb's table is partial and in-frame only. The sample yields about 150,000 clones, about 86% seen once. The donors were members of the validation cohort comprising approximately 110 subjects, separate from the approximately 630-subject first cohort. This clone was seen once. The origin of this receptor is a human donor in good health. The sequencing input was PBMCs. The chain carries TRBV4-3 and TRBJ2-1, with 8 bases matching TRBD1. This CDR3 is CASSQDQGQEYNEQFF. The DNA for the CDR3 is TGCGCCAGCAGCCAAGATCAGGGACAGGAGTACAATGAGCAGTTCTTC.